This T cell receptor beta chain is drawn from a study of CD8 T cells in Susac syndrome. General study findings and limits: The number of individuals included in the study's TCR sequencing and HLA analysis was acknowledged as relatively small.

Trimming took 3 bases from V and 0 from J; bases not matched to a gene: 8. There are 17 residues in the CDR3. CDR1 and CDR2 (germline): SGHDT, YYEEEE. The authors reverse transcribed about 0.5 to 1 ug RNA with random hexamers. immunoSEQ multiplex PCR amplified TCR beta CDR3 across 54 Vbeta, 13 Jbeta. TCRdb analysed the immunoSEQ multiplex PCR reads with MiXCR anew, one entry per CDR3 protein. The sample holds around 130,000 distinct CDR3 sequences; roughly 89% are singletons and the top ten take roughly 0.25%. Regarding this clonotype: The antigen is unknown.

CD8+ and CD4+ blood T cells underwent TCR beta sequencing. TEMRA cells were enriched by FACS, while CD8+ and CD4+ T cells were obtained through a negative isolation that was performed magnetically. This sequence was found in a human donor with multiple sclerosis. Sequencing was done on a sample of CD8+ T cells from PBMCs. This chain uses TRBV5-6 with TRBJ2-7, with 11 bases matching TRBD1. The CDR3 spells CASSSTGQGVNSYEQYF. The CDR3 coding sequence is TGTGCCAGCAGCTCGACGGGACAGGGGGTAAACTCCTACGAGCAGTACTTC.